This T cell receptor (beta chain) was found in a study of T cell repertoires in cytomegalovirus infection. About the study: An indication of both CMV infection and matching HLA type came from public TCR beta signatures.

Concerning this clonotype itself: The antigen is not known. Relative to the germline gene, one junction end is altered; a read error may explain this.

Each CDR3 protein is one row after TCRdb ran MiXCR on the reads. The sample has fewer than 400,000 distinct CDR3 sequences, 15% to 20% seen once. General study points: Summed public TCR beta family frequency identified CMV carriers bearing the relevant HLA. The study found HLA-C-restricted CMV-specific TCR beta clonotypes dominating the ex vivo response.

From germline, CDR1 is MGHRA and CDR2 YSYEKL. The CDR3 loop spans 16 amino acids. Material: PBMCs. The sequence came from a human donor in good health (CMV status not recorded). Some clones in this sample may be carry-over from other donors' samples. V and J are TRBV4-1 and TRBJ2-2; possible D gene TRBD1, 5 bases. This CDR3 is CASSQGQGFNTGELFF. The CDR3 region has the DNA TGTGCCAGCAGCCAAGGGCAGGGATTTAACACCGGGGAGCTGTTTTTT.